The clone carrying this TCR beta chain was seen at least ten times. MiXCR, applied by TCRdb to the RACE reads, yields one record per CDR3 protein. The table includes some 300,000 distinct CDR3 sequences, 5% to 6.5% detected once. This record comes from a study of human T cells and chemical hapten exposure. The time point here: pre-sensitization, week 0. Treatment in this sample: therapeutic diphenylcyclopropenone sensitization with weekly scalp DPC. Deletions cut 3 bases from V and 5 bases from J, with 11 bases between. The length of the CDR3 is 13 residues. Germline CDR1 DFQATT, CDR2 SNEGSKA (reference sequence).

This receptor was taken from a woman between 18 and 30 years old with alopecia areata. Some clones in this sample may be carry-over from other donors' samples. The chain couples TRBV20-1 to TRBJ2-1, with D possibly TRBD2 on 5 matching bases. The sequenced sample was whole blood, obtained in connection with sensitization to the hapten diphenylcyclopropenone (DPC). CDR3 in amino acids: CSASGELDNEQFF. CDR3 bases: TGCAGTGCTAGCGGCGAACTAGACAATGAGCAGTTCTTC.